This T cell receptor (beta chain) was recovered during a study of shared clonotypes between healthy human individuals. This clone was counted a single time. This CDR3 region has 14 residues. Per the germline V gene, CDR1 is MRHNA and CDR2 is SNTAGT. V was pared by 8 bases and J by 4 bases, with 8 bases of the junction left unmatched. At a deep level, the assay was run. The protocol was immunoSEQ multiplex PCR, while the TCRdb copy is restricted to in-frame clones and leaves out a portion. The repertoire consists of about 2.4 million clones, with roughly 93% occurring once and the leading ten covering roughly 0.36%.

The chain recombines TRBV6-4 with TRBJ2-3; TRBD1 agrees at 8 bases. Sample: naive CD4+ T cells from PBMCs. Subset reported: CD45RA+ positively selected. The source of this sequence is a man between 18 and 35 years old in good health. Some clones in this sample may be carry-over from other donors' samples. This CDR3 is CASRRDRSADTQYF. The CDR3 DNA is TGTGCCAGCCGACGGGACAGGTCTGCAGATACGCAGTATTTT.